One and the same sample provided the 26 T cell receptor beta chains below, sequenced in a study of tissue T cells after allogeneic stem cell transplantation. Data came from immunoSEQ multiplex PCR; TCRdb stores just in-frame clones and leaves some out. The repertoire has approximately 22,000 clones, 72% of them found once; the top ten carry 0.65% to 0.75%. The material sequenced was spleen. The source of these receptors is a female BALB/c mouse in good health. The mice in this strain carry MHC haplotype H2-d.

This clone was picked up one time. Gene names denote mouse genes. The read ends 1 residue shy of where the CDR3 ends; the end is completed using the germline J gene. J is TRBJ2-4 and V is TRBV19; D may be TRBD1 (6 bases). Germline loops: CDR1 FNHDT, CDR2 SITEND (reference sequence). The germline V and J ends were trimmed by 4 bases and 2 bases, with 20 bases remaining between them. The CDR3 spans 17 residues. The CDR3 bases that were read are TGTGCCAGCAGTCCCCCTCCCGGACAGAAAAATCAAAACACCTTGTAC. Protein sequence: CASSPPPGQKNQNTLY. The entire CDR3 reads CASSPPPGQKNQNTLYF.

About this clone: These gene names are mouse names. The read halts 1 residue ahead of the CDR3 end, with the missing end drawn from the germline J gene. This chain joins TRBV4 and TRBJ2-1; 8 nucleotides line up with TRBD2. The junction had 2 bases not matched to a gene; V was cut back by 4 bases and J by 3 bases. Germline V gene sequence: CDR1 LGHDT, CDR2 YNNKQL (reference sequence). The CDR3 has 14 residues. CDR3 in amino acids: CASSLTGVYAEQFF. Incomplete CDR3 DNA: TGTGCCAGCAGCTTGACTGGGGTCTATGCTGAGCAGTTC.

As regards this clone: Germline and genes here are mouse. The missing CDR3 end, 1 residue past where the read stops, is filled in from the germline J gene. The chain combines TRBV31 with TRBJ2-5, with D maybe TRBD1 (6 bases). Per germline, CDR1 GKSSPN and CDR2 SITVG. With 2 bases removed from V and 1 base from J, the gap between germline ends came to 10 bases. This CDR3 contains 14 residues. The DNA read from the CDR3 is TGTGCCTGGAGTGGCAGGGGATACCAAGACACCCAGTAC. Its protein is CAWSGRGYQDTQY. In full, the CDR3 reads CAWSGRGYQDTQYF.

This clone was detected only once. Mouse gene names and germline throughout. The read ends 1 residue before the CDR3 terminus; that terminus is restored from the germline J gene. This chain uses TRBV1 with TRBJ1-2, with 8 bases lining up with TRBD1. The length of the CDR3 is 13 residues. From germline, CDR1 is NSQYPW and CDR2 LRSPGD (reference sequence). Trimming removed 4 bases from V and 4 bases from J; junction bases left unmatched: 2. The CDR3 bases that were read are TGCACCTGCAGTGACAGGGGGGGCTCCGACTACACC. Protein sequence: CTCSDRGGSDYT. In full, the CDR3 reads CTCSDRGGSDYTF.

About this clone itself: The gene names here belong to mouse. The read stops 1 residue short of the end of the CDR3; the missing end is completed from the germline J gene. This sequence joins TRBV19 and TRBJ1-3; D possibly corresponds to TRBD1 (5 bases). Germline V CDR1 and CDR2: FNHDT, SITEND (reference sequence). V was pared by 2 bases and J by 2 bases, with 8 bases between. This CDR3 spans 14 amino acids. The DNA read from the CDR3 is TGTGCCAGCAGTATGGTGGGGGCTGGAAATACGCTCTAT. Protein sequence: CASSMVGAGNTLY. The full CDR3 sequence reads CASSMVGAGNTLYF.

This clone was found a few times. Each gene name is a mouse one. Read data end 1 residue before the CDR3 end; the end is taken from the germline J gene. The chain uses TRBV13-3 and TRBJ2-7; weak D call: TRBD1 (5 bases). CDR1 and CDR2 (germline): NNHDY, SYVADS. The CDR3 has 13 amino acids. Trimming shortened V by 1 base and J by 1 base, and 6 bases separated the two germline ends. The DNA read from the CDR3 is TGTGCCAGCAGTGATCAGGGTTCCTATGAACAGTAC. This sequence encodes CASSDQGSYEQY. The entire CDR3 is CASSDQGSYEQYF.

On this clone itself: These gene names are mouse names. The read is 1 residue too short to cover the CDR3 end, so that end is filled in from the germline J gene. The chain has TRBV2 and TRBJ2-3; TRBD1 might be the D (5 bases). This CDR3 comprises 16 residues. Germline CDR1 is LGHNA and CDR2 is YSYQKL. The V end was cut by 0 bases, the J end by 2 bases, with 12 bases between. The sequenced CDR3 bases are TGTGCCAGCAGCCAAGAAGGCAGGGCGAATGCAGAAACGCTGTAT. This gives the protein CASSQEGRANAETLY. The full CDR3 reads CASSQEGRANAETLYF.

Details on this clone: Here the gene names and germline are mouse. The read falls 1 residue short of the CDR3 end, and the missing part is taken from the germline J gene. The rearrangement joins TRBV29 to TRBJ2-5; possibly TRBD2 for D (6 bases). V shed 5 bases and J shed 2 bases, with 8 bases lying between them. The CDR3 totals 13 residues. CDR1 and CDR2 from the germline V gene are MSHET and SYDVDS. The CDR3 spells CASSGDSQDTQYF. Partial CDR3 DNA: TGTGCTAGCAGTGGGGACTCCCAAGACACCCAGTAC.

On this clone: The listed genes are named as in mouse. The CDR3 end falls 1 residue outside the read, so it is completed with the germline J gene. The chain recombines TRBV5 with TRBJ2-5; 9 nucleotides match TRBD1. With 3 bases clipped from V and 4 bases from J, the junction kept 2 bases outside the gene matches. The CDR3 is 14 amino acids. Germline CDR1 is LGHNA and CDR2 is YNLKQL (reference sequence). CDR3 amino acids: CASSQGQGEDTQYF. The sequenced CDR3 bases are TGTGCCAGCAGCCAGGGACAGGGTGAAGACACCCAGTAC.

A word on this clone: The gene names given are mouse names. The CDR3 goes on 1 residue after the read ends, and that part is filled in from the germline J gene. The chain recombines TRBV19 with TRBJ2-7, with D tentatively TRBD1 (6 bases). Trimming removed 2 bases at V and 4 bases at J, with 7 bases between. The CDR3 consists of 12 residues. Germline CDR1 reads FNHDT; CDR2 reads SITEND (reference sequence). CDR3 bases read: TGTGCCAGCAGTATGGGACAATATGAACAGTAC. It is translated as CASSMGQYEQY. The full CDR3 is CASSMGQYEQYF.

Comment on this clone: Mouse names are used for the genes. The read ends 1 residue early relative to the CDR3; the germline J gene fills the gap. The chain is built from TRBV13-1 and TRBJ2-3, with D maybe TRBD2 (7 bases). V was shortened by 0 bases and J by 2 bases, with 13 bases between the two germline ends. Looked up from germline, CDR1 is NSHNY and CDR2 is SYGAGN. The CDR3 spans 16 residues. The CDR3 loop is CASSDGGARFAETLYF. CDR3 DNA (partial): TGTGCCAGCAGTGATGGGGGGGCGCGATTTGCAGAAACGCTGTAT.

In regard to this clone: The gene names here belong to mouse. The CDR3 end lies 1 residue beyond the end of the read and is filled in from the germline J gene. This chain connects TRBV26 to TRBJ2-2; TRBD1 agrees at 8 bases. CDR1 is KGHPV, CDR2 FQNQEV, per germline (reference sequence). The CDR3 runs to 14 residues. Trimming cost V 2 bases and J 4 bases; bases outside gene matches: 0. Partial CDR3 DNA: TGTGCCAGCAGTCTGACAGGGGGCACCGGGCAGCTCTAC. Translated: CASSLTGGTGQLY. The entire CDR3 is CASSLTGGTGQLYF.

Turning to this clone: The germline and genes are mouse ones. The CDR3 sequence is CASGDGLGRYEQYF. Partial CDR3 DNA: TGTGCCAGCGGTGATGGTCTGGGGCGTTATGAACAGTAC. V gene TRBV13-2 combines with J gene TRBJ2-7; TRBD2 might be the D (6 bases). Read data end 1 residue before the CDR3 end; the end is taken from the germline J gene. The CDR3 is 14 residues long. Trimming took 0 bases from V and 4 from J, leaving 11 bases between them. Looked up from germline, CDR1 is NNHNN and CDR2 is SYGAGS (reference sequence).

This clone was counted only a few times. Gene names denote mouse genes. This CDR3 reads CASSLKGFEQYF. The DNA read from the CDR3 is TGTGCTAGCAGTTTAAAGGGGTTCGAACAGTAC. V and J are TRBV29 and TRBJ2-7; a possible D gene is TRBD1 (5 bases). The read is 1 residue too short to cover the CDR3 end, so that end is filled in from the germline J gene. V was pared by 2 bases and J by 7 bases, with 9 bases between. The CDR3 extends over 12 amino acids. CDR1 MSHET and CDR2 SYDVDS come from the germline V gene.

With regard to this clone: The genes and germline here are from mouse. Sequencing ends 1 residue short of the CDR3 end; the germline J gene provides the rest. The chain employs TRBV2 and TRBJ1-4; D gene unclear. Trimming stripped 3 bases from V and 4 bases from J, with 6 bases between. There are 13 residues in the CDR3. Germline V lookup: CDR1 LGHNA, CDR2 YSYQKL. The CDR3 bases that were read are TGTGCCAGCAGCCAGGGTCGCAACGAAAGATTATTT. Protein: CASSQGRNERLF. The full CDR3 is CASSQGRNERLFF.

Remarks on this clone: Genes and germline are mouse. The missing CDR3 end, 1 residue past where the read stops, is filled in from the germline J gene. The chain joins TRBV5 to TRBJ2-3; the D call may be TRBD1 or TRBD2 (5 bases each). The germline V and J ends were trimmed by 3 bases and 3 bases, with 7 bases remaining between them. Germline CDR1 and CDR2: LGHNA and YNLKQL (reference sequence). CDR3 size: 13 residues. The part of the CDR3 DNA that was read is TGTGCCAGCAGCCAGGGGCGAGCAGAAACGCTGTAT. Translated: CASSQGRAETLY. The CDR3 as a whole reads CASSQGRAETLYF.

The table lists this clone with a few counts. Germline and genes here are mouse. The read halts 1 residue ahead of the CDR3 end, with the missing end drawn from the germline J gene. The V gene is TRBV20, the J gene TRBJ1-4; 7 bases map to TRBD1. Germline loops: CDR1 GFQATS, CDR2 STVNSAI. The CDR3 has 13 residues. V was clipped by 0 bases and J by 7 bases; unmatched bases: 2. CDR3 DNA (partial): TGTGGTGCTAGGGACAGGGGGAGCGAAAGATTATTT. Amino acid sequence: CGARDRGSERLF. The entire CDR3 is CGARDRGSERLFF.

With respect to this clone: Gene names refer to mouse genes. Coverage ceases 1 residue before the CDR3 finishes, and the germline J gene fills in the end. The chain recombines TRBV4 with TRBJ2-2; 9 bases match TRBD2. CDR3 length: 17 residues. The germline V gene encodes CDR1 LGHDT and CDR2 YNNKQL (reference sequence). With V trimmed by 3 bases and J by 0 bases, 5 bases remained unmatched. The CDR3 DNA, read in part, is TGTGCCAGCAGCTATGGCCTGGGGGGGACAAACACCGGGCAGCTCTAC. Its translation: CASSYGLGGTNTGQLY. The whole CDR3 is CASSYGLGGTNTGQLYF.

A word on this clone: Germline and genes here are mouse. Read data end 1 residue before the CDR3 end; the end is taken from the germline J gene. The gene calls are TRBV13-3 and TRBJ1-1; no definite D call. The CDR3 sequence is 13 residues long. Per germline, CDR1 NNHDY and CDR2 SYVADS. V was trimmed by 2 bases and J by 2 bases, leaving 7 bases between them. The CDR3 loop is CASSDKINTEVFF. CDR3 DNA, as far as it was read: TGTGCCAGCAGTGACAAAATTAACACAGAAGTCTTC.

Note on this clone: Gene names are mouse gene names. The sequence runs out 1 residue before the end of the CDR3; the remainder is reconstructed from the germline J gene. The chain has TRBV4 and TRBJ2-7; a possible D gene is TRBD1 (6 bases). The CDR3 length is 14 residues. Trimming removed 6 bases at V and 0 bases at J, with 12 bases between. CDR1 is LGHDT, CDR2 YNNKQL, per germline (reference sequence). The CDR3 spells CASSDARGSYEQYF. The CDR3 bases that were read are TGTGCCAGCAGTGATGCCAGGGGCTCCTATGAACAGTAC.

Worth noting for this clone: All gene names here are mouse names. The read halts 1 residue ahead of the CDR3 end, with the missing end drawn from the germline J gene. This chain connects TRBV14 to TRBJ2-7, with 10 bases aligning to TRBD1. Germline V CDR1 and CDR2: SGHDT, FRDEAV. The J segment lost 5 bases and the V segment lost 5 bases, leaving 4 bases of the junction unmatched. CDR3 length: 13 amino acids. CDR3 bases read: TGTGCCAGCAGCCTCGGGACAGGGGATGAACAGTAC. Protein: CASSLGTGDEQY. The whole CDR3 protein is CASSLGTGDEQYF.

About this clone itself: Gene names and germline refer to mouse. From the germline J gene comes the end of the CDR3, since the read stops 1 residue before it. The gene calls are TRBV13-2 and TRBJ2-7; 8 nucleotides match TRBD2. The junction had 7 bases not matched to a gene; V was cut back by 2 bases and J by 0 bases. The length of the CDR3 is 16 residues. Germline CDR1 and CDR2: NNHNN and SYGAGS (reference sequence). CDR3 sequence: CASGEPLGASSYEQYF. The DNA read from the CDR3 is TGTGCCAGCGGTGAGCCACTGGGGGCAAGCTCCTATGAACAGTAC.

Points on this clone: Genes and germline are mouse. The missing CDR3 end, 1 residue past where the read stops, is filled in from the germline J gene. This chain links TRBV14 with TRBJ2-3, with 10 bases matching TRBD1. The CDR3 has 14 amino acids. Losses at the gene ends were 5 bases for V and 2 bases for J; bases not matched to a gene: 2. Germline V gene sequence: CDR1 SGHDT, CDR2 FRDEAV. The CDR3 is CASRDRGFAETLYF. The CDR3 DNA, read in part, is TGTGCCAGCAGGGACAGGGGGTTTGCAGAAACGCTGTAT.

Concerning this clone: Genes and germline come from the mouse. Distinct nucleotide sequences in the sample also encode this CDR3. The CDR3 spells CASSPRQANTGQLYF. CDR3 bases read: TGTGCCAGCAGTCCCCGACAGGCAAACACCGGGCAGCTCTAC. The V call is TRBV19, the J call TRBJ2-2, with D possibly matching TRBD1 (6 bases). The CDR3 extends 1 residue past the end of the read, so its final part is completed from the germline J gene. CDR1 FNHDT and CDR2 SITEND come from the germline V gene (reference sequence). CDR3 length equals 15 residues. V was cut by 4 bases and J by 0 bases, with 10 bases left in between.

A remark on this clone: Any gene name here is a mouse gene name. The DNA ends 1 residue before the CDR3 does, and the rest of the CDR3 is filled in from the germline J gene. The chain has TRBV13-2 and TRBJ2-4; D remains ambiguous. The V gene lost 6 bases and the J gene lost 1 base, with 6 bases spanning the gap. The germline V gene has CDR1 NNHNN and CDR2 SYGAGS (reference sequence). CDR3 size: 12 residues. The CDR3 protein is CASAGGQNTLYF. The sequenced part of the CDR3 DNA is TGTGCCAGCGCCGGAGGTCAAAACACCTTGTAC.

Details on this clone: Germline and genes here are mouse. The CDR3 extends 1 residue past the end of the read, so its final part is completed from the germline J gene. This sample includes further DNA sequences coding for the same CDR3. The rearrangement uses TRBV13-2 and TRBJ2-5; TRBD1 is a possible D gene (5 bases). This CDR3 is built from 13 residues. V lost 3 bases to trimming and J lost 0 bases, with 5 bases between them. CDR1 and CDR2 (germline): NNHNN, SYGAGS (reference sequence). The CDR3 reads CASGGQNQDTQYF. The CDR3 bases that were read are TGTGCCAGCGGTGGACAGAACCAAGACACCCAGTAC.